This T cell receptor (beta chain) was recorded in a study of T cells in Graves' hyperthyroidism and ophthalmopathy. Study-wide results and caveats: Most clonotypes that expanded in the thyroid above 0.001 also showed up in blood.

Researchers amplified the TCR beta CDR3 regions from RNA transcripts. A first-round RT-PCR of the TCR CDR3 used the HTBI primer set. Each CDR3 protein gets one entry after TCRdb re-called the multiplex PCR reads with MiXCR. The data hold some 770,000 distinct CDR3 sequences, with over 15% observed a single time. CDR1 is SGDLS, CDR2 YYNGEE, per germline. V lost 5 bases and J 0 bases, leaving 6 bases between the germline ends. There are 13 residues in the CDR3. Stability of Graves' hyperthyroidism was defined as absent ophthalmopathy progression within 18 months. Fresh peripheral blood, approximately 9.1 ml, was the source of the PBMCs. In its sample, this clonotype was seen a few times. Antigen unknown. This could be a read error, since a much larger clone is one nucleotide away. As the CDR3 is not closed by the conserved phenylalanine or tryptophan, this likely results from a read error.

This TCR was recovered from a man aged 18 to 29 with Graves' hyperthyroidism. The sample taken for sequencing was blood. V and J are TRBV9 and TRBJ2-1; D tentatively fits TRBD1 or TRBD2 (5 bases each). As DNA, the CDR3 is TGTGCCAGCAGTGGGGGCTCCTACAATGAGCAGTTCCTC. It yields the protein CASSGGSYNEQFL.